This T cell receptor beta chain was obtained from a study of vaccination and CD4 T cells after COVID-19. This clonotype appeared a few times. Its antigen is unknown. Oncomine TCR Beta short-read sequencing was applied to DNA from cultured CD4+ T cells. Via MiXCR, TCRdb re-called the PCR reads, giving one row per CDR3 protein. The sample has more than 15,000 distinct CDR3 sequences; less than 50% are singletons. Treatment described: approximately 10-day PBMC culture with coronavirus spike peptide pools or control peptides (ViraFEST assay). CDR1 and CDR2 (germline): MDHEN, SYDVKM. CDR3 size: 16 residues. Trimming took 1 base from V and 2 from J, leaving 12 bases between them.

This receptor was obtained from a human donor who had recovered from COVID-19. The rearrangement uses TRBV28 and TRBJ1-5; D not certain. The sample taken for sequencing was CD4+ T cells from blood, cultured in vitro. Here the CDR3 reads CASSLLAGARNQPQHF. CDR3 bases: TGTGCCAGCAGTTTATTAGCCGGAGCCCGCAATCAGCCCCAGCATTTT.